This passage covers 13 T cell receptor beta chains from one sample sequenced in a study of CD8 T cells in ankylosing spondylitis. Study-wide results and caveats: It appeared that ankylosing spondylitis blood was characterized by a TCR beta motif of several highly homologous variants.

For these TCRs, the target antigens are not known. TCRdb re-analysed the 5' RACE reads in MiXCR, keeping a single row per CDR3 protein. This table has around 450,000 distinct CDR3 sequences, roughly 26% appearing once. Sequencing was carried out using blood, either unsorted or a sorted T cell fraction (not recorded which). The receptors here all came from a male donor with ankylosing spondylitis.

In its sample, this clonotype was seen a few times. The chain carries TRBV20-1 and TRBJ2-7; D is unclear. The V gene lost 6 bases and the J gene lost 9 bases, with 21 bases spanning the gap. Germline values: CDR1 DFQATT, CDR2 SNEGSKA (reference sequence). This CDR3 is built from 13 residues. The CDR3 here is CSAPQVITRRQYF. CDR3 DNA sequence: TGCAGTGCCCCGCAGGTGATTACGAGGCGGCAGTACTTC.

This clonotype was found a few times. This chain uses TRBV29-1 with TRBJ1-5, with 9 bases that match TRBD1. The germline CDR1 and CDR2 sequences are SQVTM and ANQGSEA. Trimming removed 6 bases from V and 4 bases from J; junction bases left unmatched: 7. The CDR3 runs to 14 residues. This CDR3 reads CSVAYGTGNQPQHF. As DNA, the CDR3 is TGCAGCGTCGCTTACGGGACAGGGAATCAGCCCCAGCATTTT.

This chain links TRBV10-3 with TRBJ1-5; D gene unclear. Trimming stripped 0 bases from V and 7 bases from J, with 16 bases between. Germline V lookup: CDR1 ENHRY, CDR2 SYGVKD. This CDR3 region has 16 residues. CDR3 sequence: CAISESANSIRQPQHF. CDR3 sequence (DNA): TGTGCCATCAGTGAGTCGGCGAACTCAATCAGGCAGCCCCAGCATTTT.

The chain couples TRBV12-3 or TRBV12-4 to TRBJ1-6; D perhaps matches TRBD1 (6 bases). Trimming took off 5 bases at V and 8 bases at J, with 19 bases between the two ends. The CDR3 has 16 residues. CDR3 DNA: TGTGCCAGCAGTCTCAAGACGGCAGGGGCGCATTCACCCCTCCACTTT. It encodes CASSLKTAGAHSPLHF.

The CDR3 region is CASSFRGGSYNEQFF. The CDR3 DNA sequence: TGTGCCAGCAGCTTCAGAGGGGGCTCCTACAATGAGCAGTTCTTC. The chain links TRBV7-2 to TRBJ2-1; tentatively, D is TRBD1 (6 bases). V gave up 3 bases and J gave up 0 bases, with 9 bases separating them. The CDR3 spans 15 residues. The V gene's germline CDR1 is SGHTA and CDR2 FQGNSA.

The CDR3 loop reads CSARDFQRGSTDTQYF. The CDR3 bases are TGCAGTGCTAGAGATTTCCAGCGGGGAAGCACAGATACGCAGTATTTT. V gene TRBV20-1 combines with J gene TRBJ2-3; 7 bases align to TRBD2. V was clipped by 0 bases and J by 0 bases; unmatched bases: 6. CDR1 is DFQATT and CDR2 is SNEGSKA in the germline V gene (reference sequence). The CDR3 extends over 16 amino acids.

This chain uses TRBV24-1 with TRBJ2-3, with 9 bases fitting TRBD2. The V gene end was trimmed by 4 bases and the J gene end by 6 bases; junction bases not matched to a gene: 10. CDR1 is KGHDR, CDR2 SFDVKD, per germline. The CDR3 totals 16 residues. CDR3 protein: CATSDPTSGTWDTQYF. The CDR3 DNA is TGTGCCACCAGTGACCCGACTAGCGGAACGTGGGATACGCAGTATTTT.

The V call is TRBV10-2, the J call TRBJ2-1; D call uncertain. The CDR3 sequence is 18 residues long. V lost 5 bases and J 4 bases, leaving 24 bases between the germline ends. Germline CDR1 reads WSHSY; CDR2 reads SAAADI. DNA for the CDR3: TGCGCCAGCAGTCACGGTAAGACGGCCGCCGCCGAGTACAATGAGCAGTTCTTC. This translates into CASSHGKTAAAEYNEQFF.

This clonotype was found a few times. The chain employs TRBV20-1 and TRBJ2-3; 12 bases match TRBD2. The CDR3 totals 14 residues. Germline CDR1 DFQATT, CDR2 SNEGSKA (reference sequence). The V and J ends lost 5 bases and 5 bases, in that order; junction bases with no gene match: 5. Written as DNA, the CDR3 is TGCAGTGCTTTGACTAGCGGGAGTAGAGATACGCAGTATTTT. This sequence encodes CSALTSGSRDTQYF.

This clonotype was counted at least ten times. The CDR3 coding sequence is TGTGCCAGCAGTTTCCTCAGACTAGCGGAGAGCACAGATACGCAGTATTTT. Translating it yields CASSFLRLAESTDTQYF. This chain links TRBV12-3 or TRBV12-4 with TRBJ2-3; 9 nucleotides match TRBD2. This CDR3 is 17 amino acids long. V was clipped by 3 bases and J by 0 bases; unmatched bases: 7.

This clonotype was observed a few times. The genes are TRBV5-6 and TRBJ2-1; 8 positions match TRBD1. The CDR3 extends over 16 amino acids. The ends lost 4 bases at V and 0 bases at J; junction bases unmatched: 6. CDR1 and CDR2 from the germline V gene are SGHDT and YYEEEE. The CDR3 is CASSHMTGVSYNEQFF. For the CDR3, the DNA is TGTGCCAGCAGCCATATGACAGGGGTCTCCTACAATGAGCAGTTCTTC.

In nucleotides, the CDR3 is TGTGCCACCAGCAGAGATAAGGGGGGAGGAAACACCATATATTTT. This gives the protein CATSRDKGGGNTIYF. The V call is TRBV15, the J call TRBJ1-3; tentatively, D is TRBD1 (6 bases). CDR1 is LNHNV and CDR2 is YYDKDF in the germline V gene (reference sequence). V lost 0 bases to trimming and J lost 4 bases, with 10 bases between them. The CDR3 sequence is 15 residues long. Supplemented by reference TRBV15 and TRBJ1-3, the full variable domain reads DAMVIQNPRYQVTQFGKPVTLSCSQTLNHNVMYWYQQKSSQAPKLLFHYYDKDFNNEADTPDNFQSRRPNTSFCFLDIRSPGLGDTAMYLCATSRDKGGGNTIYFGEGSWLTVV.

V is TRBV7-2 and J is TRBJ2-2; maybe TRBD2 (6 bases). The germline CDR1 and CDR2 sequences are SGHTA and FQGNSA. Deletions cut 4 bases from V and 2 bases from J, with 11 bases between. The CDR3 consists of 15 residues. As DNA, the CDR3 is TGTGCCAGCAGCTCAGTAGCGGCTAACACCGGGGAGCTGTTTTTT. Its protein product is CASSSVAANTGELFF.